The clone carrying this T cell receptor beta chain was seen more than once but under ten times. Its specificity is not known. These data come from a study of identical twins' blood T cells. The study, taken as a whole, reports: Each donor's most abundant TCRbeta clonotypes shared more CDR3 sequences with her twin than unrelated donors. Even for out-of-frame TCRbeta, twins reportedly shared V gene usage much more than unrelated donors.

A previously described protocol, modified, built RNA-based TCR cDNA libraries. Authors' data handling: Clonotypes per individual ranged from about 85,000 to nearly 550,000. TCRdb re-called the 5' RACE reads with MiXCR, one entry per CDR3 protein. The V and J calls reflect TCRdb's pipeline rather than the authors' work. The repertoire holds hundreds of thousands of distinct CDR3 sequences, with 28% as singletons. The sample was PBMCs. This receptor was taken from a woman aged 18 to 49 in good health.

CDR3 coding DNA: TGCGCCAGCAGCTCCATGACAGGGCTGGTCGCCGGGGAGCTGTTTTTT. This encodes CASSSMTGLVAGELFF. The chain is built from TRBV5-1 and TRBJ2-2; 7 bases are a match to TRBD1. This CDR3 comprises 16 residues. Trimming cost V 3 bases and J 6 bases; bases outside gene matches: 11. Germline V lookup: CDR1 SGHRS, CDR2 YFSETQ.